These 27 T cell receptor beta chains came from one sample sequenced in a study of spatial heterogeneity in lung cancer. Time point defined: sample taken at primary tumor resection. No antigens are known for them. TCRdb passed the 5' RACE reads through MiXCR, listing each CDR3 protein once. The profile shows about 18,000 distinct CDR3 sequences, around 8.1% of them singletons. Study conclusions and caveats: Mutation counts in tumors were tracked by counts of expanded intratumoral alpha and beta TCRs.

The source was lung tumor tissue, collected at surgery. Receptor source: a male donor with early-stage non-small cell lung cancer.

In this sample, this clonotype turned up many times. The chain has TRBV5-1 and TRBJ2-5; D may be TRBD1 (6 bases). Germline V gives CDR1 SGHRS, CDR2 YFSETQ. Trimming removed 0 bases from V and 1 base from J, with 10 bases in between. CDR3 length: 15 residues. The CDR3 coding sequence is TGCGCCAGCAGCTTGGTCGCGGACAGCCAAGAGACCCAGTACTTC. It is translated as CASSLVADSQETQYF.

The sample holds many counts of this clonotype. The rearrangement uses TRBV10-3 and TRBJ1-5; the D gene is possibly TRBD1 (6 bases). CDR3 size: 13 residues. Germline V gives CDR1 ENHRY, CDR2 SYGVKD. V gave up 7 bases and J gave up 3 bases, with 10 bases separating them. The CDR3 here is CAITDRFNQPQHF. The CDR3 coding sequence is TGTGCCATCACCGACAGGTTCAATCAGCCCCAGCATTTT.

This clonotype was counted many times. A single base separates this from a much larger clone, so it may be a read error. This chain joins TRBV7-2 and TRBJ1-2, with D perhaps matching TRBD1 (6 bases). Germline V gene sequence: CDR1 SGHTA, CDR2 FQGNSA. There are 14 residues in the CDR3. CDR3 sequence reads: CASSSRQANYGDTF. The CDR3 nucleotides are TGTGCCAGCAGCTCCCGACAGGCGAACTATGGCGACACCTTC.

This chain's CDR3 is CASSPQAIGRSYEQYF. In DNA, the CDR3 is TGCGCCAGCAGCCCGCAGGCCATTGGGAGATCCTACGAGCAGTACTTC. The chain uses TRBV5-1 and TRBJ2-7; TRBD2 might be the D (5 bases). V was clipped by 4 bases and J by 1 base, with 18 bases between them. The CDR3 has 16 amino acids. In germline, CDR1 is SGHRS, CDR2 YFSETQ.

The chain employs TRBV2 and TRBJ1-3, with 8 bases identical to TRBD1. From germline, CDR1 is SNHLY and CDR2 FYNNEI. V was clipped by 7 bases and J by 2 bases; unmatched bases: 10. The CDR3 runs 16 residues. CDR3 loop: CASMRQGRYTGNTIYF. The CDR3 nucleotides are TGTGCCAGCATGCGACAGGGGAGATATACTGGAAACACCATATATTTT.

There are many counts of this clonotype. The chain has TRBV4-3 and TRBJ1-4, with a tentative D call TRBD1 (6 bases). The germline V gene encodes CDR1 LGHNA and CDR2 YSLEER. V shed 8 bases and J shed 5 bases, with 15 bases lying between them. CDR3 length equals 14 residues. As DNA, the CDR3 is TGCGCCAGCGCCCCCGGGGGCCCCAATGAAAAACTGTTTTTT. The encoded protein is CASAPGGPNEKLFF.

Many counts were recorded for this clonotype. The rearrangement joins TRBV6-2 or TRBV6-3 to TRBJ1-5; TRBD1 might be the D (6 bases). This CDR3 has 15 amino acids. V was clipped by 9 bases and J by 0 bases, with 15 bases between them. Germline CDR1 reads MNHEY; CDR2 reads SVGEGT. The CDR3 DNA reads TGTGCCAGGATACGGGGGCCTTATAGCAATCAGCCCCAGCATTTT. This sequence encodes CARIRGPYSNQPQHF.

This clonotype was seen many times. The chain carries TRBV28 and TRBJ2-7, with TRBD1 as a possible D gene (5 bases). The CDR3 sequence is 14 residues long. Germline values: CDR1 MDHEN, CDR2 SYDVKM. V was clipped by 6 bases and J by 0 bases, with 12 bases between them. The CDR3 loop reads CASRRQYFSYEQYF. DNA for the CDR3: TGTGCCAGCAGACGACAGTACTTCTCCTACGAGCAGTACTTC.

This clonotype was observed a handful of times. This chain links TRBV6-5 with TRBJ2-5; no reliable D call. CDR3 length: 13 amino acids. The V and J ends lost 6 bases and 1 base respectively, with 9 bases between them. The V gene's germline CDR1 is MNHEY and CDR2 SVGAGI. This CDR3 reads CASSFDRQETQYF. The CDR3 DNA reads as TGTGCCAGCAGCTTCGACCGCCAAGAGACCCAGTACTTC.

Comment on this clonotype: Possible read error: a much larger clone is one base away. DNA of the CDR3: TGTGCCATCAGTGCAGGGTCTGCCGGGGTGCTGTTTTTT. Translating it yields CAISAGSAGVLFF. This sequence joins TRBV10-3 and TRBJ2-2; D possibly uses TRBD1 or TRBD2 (5 bases each). The CDR3 loop spans 13 amino acids. Germline V lookup: CDR1 ENHRY, CDR2 SYGVKD.

By share of the sample, this clonotype is large. The J gene is TRBJ1-5, the V gene TRBV28, with TRBD1 matching 8 bases. The germline V gene encodes CDR1 MDHEN and CDR2 SYDVKM. V lost 5 bases and J lost 2; bases outside the gene matches: 14. The CDR3 length is 18 residues. The CDR3 region is CASSREDRVGSGNQPQHF. The CDR3 DNA reads as TGTGCCAGCAGTCGCGAGGACAGGGTTGGTTCTGGCAATCAGCCCCAGCATTTT.

This clonotype is medium-sized within its sample. The rearrangement joins TRBV20-1 to TRBJ1-5, with TRBD1 as a possible D gene (6 bases). This CDR3 region has 15 residues. The germline V and J ends were trimmed by 0 bases and 1 base, with 10 bases remaining between them. Per germline, CDR1 DFQATT and CDR2 SNEGSKA (reference sequence). CDR3 nucleotides: TGCAGTGCTAGAGAGGCCAGGGGAAGCAATCAGCCCCAGCATTTT. Protein product: CSAREARGSNQPQHF.

This clonotype was found a few times. The chain is built from TRBV2 and TRBJ1-5; perhaps TRBD1 as D (6 bases). The CDR3 totals 13 residues. The germline V gene has CDR1 SNHLY and CDR2 FYNNEI. V lost 5 bases and J lost 4, with 9 bases in between. Here the CDR3 DNA reads TGTGCCAGCAGTTACAGGGAAAATCAGCCCCAGCATTTT. Translating it yields CASSYRENQPQHF. The full variable domain, with the rest looked up from reference TRBV2 and TRBJ1-5, is EPEVTQTPSHQVTQMGQEVILRCVPISNHLYFYWYRQILGQKVEFLVSFYNNEISEKSEIFDDQFSVERPDGSNFTLKIRSTKLEDSAMYFCASSYRENQPQHFGDGTRLSIL.

This clonotype was counted many times. The gene calls are TRBV20-1 and TRBJ1-6, with D hard to call. Trimming removed 5 bases at V and 9 bases at J, with 17 bases between. The CDR3 runs to 14 residues. Germline V gene sequence: CDR1 DFQATT, CDR2 SNEGSKA (reference sequence). Written as DNA, the CDR3 is TGCAGTGCTCGAGCCTCGTCAAGACTTTCACCCCTCCACTTT. Translating it yields CSARASSRLSPLHF.

This clonotype was observed many times. The V call is TRBV11-2, the J call TRBJ2-2; D is unclear. Per the germline V gene, CDR1 is SGHAT and CDR2 is FQNNGV. The CDR3 runs to 15 residues. V dropped 7 bases and J dropped 0 bases, with 12 bases sitting between them. The CDR3 sequence: CASTLLSTNTGELFF. CDR3 DNA sequence: TGTGCCAGCACCCTACTCTCTACGAACACCGGGGAGCTGTTTTTT.

This clonotype was counted only a few times. The chain couples TRBV5-1 to TRBJ2-6, with D uncertain. The CDR3 spans 15 residues. Trimming took 0 bases from V and 0 from J, leaving 4 bases between them. Per germline, CDR1 SGHRS and CDR2 YFSETQ. CDR3 nucleotides: TGCGCCAGCAGCTTGGCAAACTCTGGGGCCAACGTCCTGACTTTC. As protein: CASSLANSGANVLTF.

This clonotype has ten or more counts. This chain connects TRBV7-2 to TRBJ1-3; D is perhaps TRBD1 (5 bases). Germline CDR1 SGHTA, CDR2 FQGNSA. The V end lost 4 bases, the J end lost 0 bases, and 13 bases lay between the germline ends. The CDR3 is 16 residues long. Written as DNA, the CDR3 is TGTGCCAGCAGCTCTCGATGGGGGGACTCTGGAAACACCATATATTTT. Amino acids: CASSSRWGDSGNTIYF.

The V gene is TRBV7-2, the J gene TRBJ2-5, with a weak D call TRBD2 (5 bases). The germline gives CDR1 SGHTA, CDR2 FQGNSA. CDR3 size: 15 residues. V lost 3 bases and J 5 bases, leaving 16 bases between the germline ends. CDR3 sequence reads: CASSFKPGSVETQYF. CDR3 sequence (DNA): TGTGCCAGCAGCTTCAAACCGGGATCGGTGGAGACCCAGTACTTC. The variable domain in full, completed from reference TRBV7-2 and TRBJ2-5, reads GAGVSQSPSNKVTEKGKDVELRCDPISGHTALYWYRQSLGQGLEFLIYFQGNSAPDKSGLPSDRFSAERTGGSVSTLTIQRTQQEDSAVYLCASSFKPGSVETQYFGPGTRLLVL.

CDR3 bases: TGTGCCAGCAGTTTAGGTTTAGGAAACTATGGCTACACCTTC. Residues: CASSLGLGNYGYTF. The chain recombines TRBV6-5 with TRBJ1-2; no definite D call. Germline assignment: CDR1 MNHEY and CDR2 SVGAGI. This CDR3 has 14 amino acids. The V and J ends lost 4 bases and 2 bases respectively, with 11 bases between them.

This clonotype was seen many times. The chain has TRBV5-8 and TRBJ2-7, with D perhaps matching TRBD1 (6 bases). Between the trimmed V and J ends, which lost 4 bases and 5 bases, there was a span of 13 bases. The germline gives CDR1 SGHTS, CDR2 YDEGEE. The CDR3 length is 13 residues. CDR3 sequence: CASSGGYRDEQYF. DNA for the CDR3: TGTGCCAGCAGCGGAGGCTACAGGGACGAGCAGTACTTC. The full variable domain, with the rest looked up from reference TRBV5-8 and TRBJ2-7, is EAGVTQSPTHLIKTRGQQATLRCSPISGHTSVYWYQQALGLGLQFLLWYDEGEERNRGNFPPRFSGRQFPNYSSELNVNALELEDSALYLCASSGGYRDEQYFGPGTRLTVT.

In this sample, this clonotype turned up a few times. The rearrangement uses TRBV12-3 or TRBV12-4 and TRBJ2-2; D is uncertain. V lost 6 bases and J 6 bases, leaving 14 bases between the germline ends. The CDR3 covers 14 residues. CDR3 region: CASRLRVSPGELFF. CDR3 nucleotides: TGTGCCAGCAGGCTTCGGGTATCTCCCGGGGAGCTGTTTTTT.

This clonotype was detected many times. The gene calls are TRBV5-1 and TRBJ1-5; 7 bases agree with TRBD1. This CDR3 has 15 amino acids. The J segment lost 2 bases and the V segment lost 0 bases, leaving 2 bases of the junction unmatched. Germline lookup yields CDR1 SGHRS and CDR2 YFSETQ. The chain's CDR3 is CASSLEGGRNQPQHF. Here the CDR3 DNA reads TGCGCCAGCAGCTTGGAAGGGGGCCGCAATCAGCCCCAGCATTTT.

This clonotype was seen at least ten times. V and J are TRBV12-3 or TRBV12-4 and TRBJ1-2, with 12 bases matching TRBD1. After removal of 3 bases from V and 8 bases from J, the junction contained 4 bases not matched to a gene. CDR3 size: 14 residues. The CDR3 DNA reads as TGTGCCAGCAGTTTGGGACAGGGGGCGGCCGGCTACACCTTC. It codes for CASSLGQGAAGYTF.

This clonotype was seen at least ten times. V and J are TRBV7-8 and TRBJ1-6, with a tentative D call TRBD1 (5 bases). The CDR3 is 15 residues long. CDR1 and CDR2 (germline): SGHVS, FQNEAQ. Trimming took 0 bases from V and 7 from J, leaving 10 bases between them. CDR3 in amino acids: CASSLAETENSPLHF. DNA for the CDR3: TGTGCCAGCAGCTTAGCGGAGACAGAAAATTCACCCCTCCACTTT.

Sample share makes this clonotype medium-sized. This rearrangement joins TRBV12-3 or TRBV12-4 to TRBJ1-5, with no clear D. This CDR3 region has 13 residues. Trimming shortened V by 6 bases and J by 9 bases, and 15 bases separated the two germline ends. This CDR3 is CASSPTITAPQHF. The CDR3 DNA reads as TGTGCCAGCAGCCCTACCATCACGGCGCCCCAGCATTTT.

This clonotype was observed at least ten times. The CDR3 nucleotides read TGTGCCACCAGCAGAGAGGTACAGCTTAATCAGCCCCAGCATTTT. Its protein is CATSREVQLNQPQHF. The chain couples TRBV15 to TRBJ1-5; no clear D gene. In germline, CDR1 is LNHNV, CDR2 YYDKDF (reference sequence). The length of the CDR3 is 15 residues. Trimming pared 0 bases from V and 4 bases from J, leaving 10 bases between. The entire variable domain, with the rest obtained from reference TRBV15 and TRBJ1-5, is as follows: DAMVIQNPRYQVTQFGKPVTLSCSQTLNHNVMYWYQQKSSQAPKLLFHYYDKDFNNEADTPDNFQSRRPNTSFCFLDIRSPGLGDTAMYLCATSREVQLNQPQHFGDGTRLSIL.

This clonotype came up many times. V is TRBV29-1 and J is TRBJ1-5, with D maybe TRBD1 (6 bases). The CDR3 runs 14 residues. V dropped 5 bases and J dropped 4 bases, with 15 bases sitting between them. Looked up from germline, CDR1 is SQVTM and CDR2 is ANQGSEA. The CDR3 loop reads CSVRQGPGNQPQHF. The CDR3 DNA reads as TGCAGCGTTAGGCAGGGGCCGGGTAATCAGCCCCAGCATTTT.